These 25 T cell receptor beta chains were all obtained from the same sample, sequenced in a study of early T cells in non-severe SARS-CoV-2 infection. Each CDR3 protein gets one entry after TCRdb re-called the 5' RACE reads with MiXCR. The table has tens of thousands of distinct CDR3 sequences, approximately 13% seen once. The specimen sequenced was whole blood. Every receptor here comes from an adult who was a healthcare worker with PCR-confirmed SARS-CoV-2 infection or an uninfected control (not recorded which).

This clonotype has a single count. This chain uses TRBV3-1 with TRBJ2-1; maybe TRBD2 (7 bases). Between the trimmed V and J ends, which lost 1 base and 3 bases, there was a span of 10 bases. CDR1 and CDR2 (germline): LGHDT, YNNKEL (reference sequence). The length of the CDR3 is 15 residues. For the CDR3, the DNA is TGTGCCAGCAGCCAAGGGGAGGGGGACTACAATGAGCAGTTCTTC. Residues: CASSQGEGDYNEQFF.

The J gene is TRBJ2-1, the V gene TRBV7-2, with D hard to call. The CDR3 runs 14 residues. V lost 2 bases and J 2 bases, leaving 7 bases between the germline ends. Germline loops: CDR1 SGHTA, CDR2 FQGNSA. The CDR3 is CASSLSRAYNEQFF. The CDR3 bases are TGTGCCAGCAGCTTATCTAGAGCCTACAATGAGCAGTTCTTC.

The chain is built from TRBV6-6 and TRBJ1-3; D is undetermined. V shed 10 bases and J shed 0 bases, with 13 bases lying between them. The CDR3 runs to 14 residues. Germline loops: CDR1 MNHNY, CDR2 SVGAGI (reference sequence). CDR3 sequence reads: CATQKQGSGNTIYF. Written as DNA, the CDR3 is TGTGCCACCCAAAAGCAAGGCTCTGGAAACACCATATATTTT.

The sample holds many counts of this clonotype. This rearrangement joins TRBV7-9 to TRBJ1-6; D is uncertain. The CDR3 has 17 amino acids. Trimming took 5 bases from V and 3 from J, leaving 17 bases between them. CDR1 and CDR2 from the germline V gene are SEHNR and FQNEAQ (reference sequence). CDR3 sequence (DNA): TGTGCCAGCAGCCTTGCCCGGAGCCCTTTCTATAATTCACCCCTCCACTTT. It yields the protein CASSLARSPFYNSPLHF.

This clonotype has more than one count but fewer than ten. The rearrangement joins TRBV29-1 to TRBJ2-2; D is ambiguous. This CDR3 region has 11 residues. Germline lookup yields CDR1 SQVTM and CDR2 ANQGSEA. Trimming removed 5 bases at V and 3 bases at J, with 4 bases between. The CDR3 nucleotides are TGCAGCGTTAGGTACACCGGGGAGCTGTTTTTT. Translating it yields CSVRYTGELFF.

This clonotype was picked up many times. J is TRBJ1-4 and V is TRBV6-1, with D uncertain. V was clipped by 4 bases and J by 3 bases, with 6 bases between them. This CDR3 is 13 amino acids long. Germline V CDR1 and CDR2: MNHNS, SASEGT. CDR3 amino acids: CASSVQSNEKLFF. DNA of the CDR3: TGTGCCAGCAGTGTCCAGTCTAATGAAAAACTGTTTTTT.

This clonotype has ten or more counts. J is TRBJ1-4 and V is TRBV7-6; D gene unclear. Germline CDR1 and CDR2: SGHVS and FNYEAQ. The CDR3 consists of 16 residues. The V end was cut by 7 bases, the J end by 0 bases, with 15 bases between. The CDR3: CASTPGRRATNEKLFF. The CDR3 DNA sequence: TGTGCCAGCACCCCCGGACGGAGAGCAACTAATGAAAAACTGTTTTTT.

This clonotype has at least ten counts. The chain carries TRBV5-1 and TRBJ1-1; 7 positions agree with TRBD1. The germline gives CDR1 SGHRS, CDR2 YFSETQ. The CDR3 has 18 residues. Losses at the gene ends were 4 bases for V and 4 bases for J; bases not matched to a gene: 19. CDR3 sequence reads: CASSVPDRPFLGVTEAFF. DNA of the CDR3: TGCGCCAGCAGCGTACCGGACAGGCCTTTCCTGGGGGTCACTGAAGCTTTCTTT. Variable domain in full (rest from reference TRBV5-1 and TRBJ1-1): KAGVTQTPRYLIKTRGQQVTLSCSPISGHRSVSWYQQTPGQGLQFLFEYFSETQRNKGNFPGRFSGRQFSNSRSEMNVSTLELGDSALYLCASSVPDRPFLGVTEAFFGQGTRLTVV.

The chain combines TRBV7-3 with TRBJ1-1, with D unresolved. With 3 bases removed from V and 4 bases from J, the gap between germline ends came to 9 bases. The CDR3 sequence is 13 residues long. Germline CDR1 is SGHTA and CDR2 is FQGTGA. Here the CDR3 DNA reads TGTGCCAGCAGCTTCAGGATGGGCACTGAAGCTTTCTTT. Its translation is CASSFRMGTEAFF.

Concerning this clonotype itself: The conserved phenylalanine or tryptophan is not found at the CDR3 terminus, so this likely reflects a read error. The chain has TRBV12-3 or TRBV12-4 and TRBJ1-2; the D is unclear. CDR3 length equals 15 residues. V lost 1 base to trimming and J lost 4 bases, with 13 bases between them. The CDR3 here is CASSLGPAGSYGYTS. CDR3 nucleotide sequence: TGTGCCAGCAGTTTAGGCCCAGCGGGGAGCTATGGCTACACCTCC.

This clonotype was recorded a few times. J is TRBJ1-1 and V is TRBV6-5; D remains ambiguous. This CDR3 has 14 residues. Germline CDR1 is MNHEY and CDR2 is SVGAGI. V shed 0 bases and J shed 0 bases, with 5 bases lying between them. For the CDR3, the DNA is TGTGCCAGCAGTTACTCGACTTTGAACACTGAAGCTTTCTTT. Translating gives CASSYSTLNTEAFF.

The chain recombines TRBV28 with TRBJ2-7, with D tentatively TRBD1 (5 bases). V lost 4 bases and J 4 bases, leaving 5 bases between the germline ends. The CDR3 has 11 amino acids. The germline CDR1 and CDR2 sequences are MDHEN and SYDVKM. CDR3 nucleotide sequence: TGTGCCAGCAGTTCAGGGTACGAGCAGTACTTC. Protein sequence: CASSSGYEQYF.

This clonotype was recorded at least ten times. The chain has TRBV4-1 and TRBJ2-3; TRBD2 might be the D (5 bases). Germline values: CDR1 MGHRA, CDR2 YSYEKL. Trimming left V 0 bases short and J 5 bases short, with 12 bases between. The CDR3 loop spans 15 amino acids. CDR3 DNA sequence: TGCGCCAGCAGCCAAGACCCCACCGAGGGAGATACGCAGTATTTT. Amino acid sequence: CASSQDPTEGDTQYF.

In this sample, this clonotype turned up a few times. The rearrangement links TRBV5-1 to TRBJ1-1; no firm D call. The germline V gene has CDR1 SGHRS and CDR2 YFSETQ. Trimming stripped 1 base from V and 4 bases from J, with 8 bases between. This CDR3 has 13 residues. The CDR3 reads CASSLFGGTEAFF. DNA for the CDR3: TGCGCCAGCAGCTTGTTTGGAGGCACTGAAGCTTTCTTT.

CDR3 DNA sequence: TGTGCCAGCAGCCGGACAGGGGTTAGCAATCAGCCCCAGCATTTT. It encodes CASSRTGVSNQPQHF. The chain employs TRBV3-1 and TRBJ1-5; 9 bases line up with TRBD1. This CDR3 region has 15 residues. Germline-derived CDR1 and CDR2 are LGHDT and YNNKEL (reference sequence). Trimming took 4 bases from V and 0 from J; bases not matched to a gene: 1.

This clonotype has a count of ten or more. The chain joins TRBV3-1 to TRBJ1-6; 8 bases match TRBD1. Trimming took 0 bases from V and 7 from J; bases not matched to a gene: 5. Germline CDR1 LGHDT, CDR2 YNNKEL (reference sequence). This CDR3 region has 16 residues. The CDR3, as DNA: TGTGCCAGCAGCCAAGATAGAAGGACAGGGAATTCACCCCTCCACTTT. It encodes CASSQDRRTGNSPLHF.

In this sample, this clonotype turned up many times. The rearrangement joins TRBV20-1 to TRBJ1-1, with D tentatively TRBD1 (5 bases). Trimming took off 5 bases at V and 3 bases at J, with 13 bases between the two ends. The CDR3 loop spans 13 amino acids. Germline CDR1 DFQATT, CDR2 SNEGSKA (reference sequence). Written as DNA, the CDR3 is TGCAGTGCTGGAGCGGGGGTGTACACTGAAGCTTTCTTT. This translates into CSAGAGVYTEAFF.

The chain uses TRBV6-6 and TRBJ2-3; D remains unclear. V shed 7 bases and J shed 4 bases, with 12 bases lying between them. This CDR3 has 13 amino acids. The germline gives CDR1 MNHNY, CDR2 SVGAGI (reference sequence). The CDR3 here is CASTPRLPDTQYF. The CDR3 nucleotides read TGTGCCAGCACCCCCCGTTTACCAGATACGCAGTATTTT.

This clonotype was seen only a few times. The chain employs TRBV5-4 and TRBJ2-1; D may be TRBD2 (5 bases). Germline V CDR1 and CDR2: SGHNT, YYREEE (reference sequence). This CDR3 comprises 14 residues. V lost 0 bases, J lost 9 bases, and 13 bases lay in between. The CDR3 protein is CASSLVGRAGEQFF. The CDR3 bases are TGTGCCAGCAGCTTGGTAGGTCGGGCGGGTGAGCAGTTCTTC.

The chain is built from TRBV9 and TRBJ2-1, with 8 bases aligning to TRBD2. Per the germline V gene, CDR1 is SGDLS and CDR2 is YYNGEE. This CDR3 has 15 residues. The junction had 8 bases not matched to a gene; V was cut back by 2 bases and J by 7 bases. CDR3 DNA sequence: TGTGCCAGCAGCGTTAACGGGGGGGCCGCGAATGAGCAGTTCTTC. Its protein product is CASSVNGGAANEQFF.

This clonotype was seen many times. The rearrangement links TRBV6-5 to TRBJ2-7; 12 bases align to TRBD2. Unmatched junction bases numbered 3, after V lost 7 bases and J lost 2 bases. Germline V lookup: CDR1 MNHEY, CDR2 SVGAGI. CDR3 length: 14 residues. The DNA of the CDR3 is TGTGCCAGCACCCGGACTAGCGGGACCTACGAGCAGTACTTC. The encoded protein is CASTRTSGTYEQYF.

This clonotype appeared many times. The chain uses TRBV28 and TRBJ1-1; TRBD1 agrees at 8 bases. Germline V gene sequence: CDR1 MDHEN, CDR2 SYDVKM. The CDR3 runs 14 residues. CDR3 residues: CASVGTGTNTEAFF. The CDR3 DNA reads as TGTGCTTCGGTCGGGACAGGTACGAACACTGAAGCTTTCTTT. The whole variable domain, filled in from reference TRBV28 and TRBJ1-1, reads DVKVTQSSRYLVKRTGEKVFLECVQDMDHENMFWYRQDPGLGLRLIYFSYDVKMKEKGDIPEGYSVSREKKERFSLILESASTNQTSMYLCASVGTGTNTEAFFGQGTRLTVV.

This clonotype was found many times. The chain couples TRBV5-4 to TRBJ2-7, with D possibly being TRBD1 or TRBD2 (5 bases each). This CDR3 region has 13 residues. CDR1 is SGHNT, CDR2 YYREEE, per germline (reference sequence). V was shortened by 4 bases and J by 1 base, with 9 bases between the two germline ends. The CDR3 DNA sequence: TGTGCCAGCAGCCCGTGGGGGTCCTACGAGCAGTACTTC. It encodes CASSPWGSYEQYF.

This clonotype was counted at least ten times. The V call is TRBV29-1, the J call TRBJ2-1, with TRBD2 matching 11 bases. Germline V gene sequence: CDR1 SQVTM, CDR2 ANQGSEA. Unmatched junction bases numbered 2, after V lost 5 bases and J lost 2 bases. CDR3 size: 14 residues. The CDR3 spells CSVRTSGPYNEQFF. The DNA of the CDR3 is TGCAGCGTTCGGACTAGCGGGCCCTACAATGAGCAGTTCTTC.

This clonotype was observed a few times. The chain links TRBV29-1 to TRBJ2-5; D not certain. Per the germline V gene, CDR1 is SQVTM and CDR2 is ANQGSEA. The V and J ends lost 4 bases and 4 bases respectively, with 7 bases between them. The CDR3 has 11 amino acids. DNA of the CDR3: TGCAGCGTTGTACGGCTAGAGACCCAGTACTTC. This sequence encodes CSVVRLETQYF.